The rows below give T cell receptor beta chains drawn from one sample of a study of blood T cell repertoires in COVID-19. The assay was immunoSEQ multiplex PCR, and TCRdb's table has in-frame clones only and misses some. The data contain 100,000 to 140,000 clones, around 90% of them seen just once; the ten biggest clones take up roughly 1.2%. What was sequenced was peripheral blood. The receptors come from a woman under 40 with acute or convalescent COVID-19. CDR3s include the opening cysteine and the closing phenylalanine or tryptophan. A D gene is named only where the DNA matches it firmly. Size is stated for part of the rows, as once, few or many counts, or as a class when the clone is expanded.

TRBD1,TRBV2,TRBJ1-1,.,TGTGCCAGCAGTGAAACAGGGGGGGTCACTGAAGCTTTCTTT,CASSETGGVTEAFF
.,TRBV4-1,TRBJ2-1,.,TGCGCCAGCAGCCAAGGGCGGGGTTCTAACCCCCTGTTCTTC,CASSQGRGSNPLFF
.,TRBV24-1,TRBJ1-2,.,TGTGCCACCAGTGAACAGGGTTTTTATGGCTACACCTTC,CATSEQGFYGYTF
.,TRBV6-1,TRBJ2-5,.,TGTGCCAGCAGTGAAGCGATAGGGGGCCAAGAGACCCAGTACTTC,CASSEAIGGQETQYF
.,TRBV7-2,TRBJ2-1,few,TGTGCCAGCAGCTTAGATTGGACTAGGGGGAATGAGCAGTTCTTC,CASSLDWTRGNEQFF
.,TRBV18,TRBJ1-1,once,TGTGCCAGCTCACCGGGGCAAACTGAAGCTTTCTTT,CASSPGQTEAFF
TRBD2,TRBV19,TRBJ2-1,.,TGTGCCAGTAGTAGGGAGCTAGCGGGAGGGCCCCCCTATGAGCAGTTCTTC,CASSRELAGGPPYEQFF
.,TRBV18,TRBJ1-3,.,TGTGCCAGCTCACCCTCAACGGAGACTGGAAACACCATATATTTT,CASSPSTETGNTIYF
TRBD1,TRBV30,TRBJ2-6,.,TGTGCCTGGAGTGTACAGGGGGCGCTGGGGGCCAACGTCCTGACTTTC,CAWSVQGALGANVLTF
.,TRBV2,TRBJ2-5,.,TGTGCCAGCAGCGACCAGGGAAAAGAGACCCAGTACTTC,CASSDQGKETQYF
.,TRBV19,TRBJ1-5,.,TGTGCCGGCTCTGCCGGGACAACAAATCAGCCCCAGCATTTT,CAGSAGTTNQPQHF
.,TRBV27,TRBJ1-5,.,TGTGCCAGCAGTTTAGGGTACAGGGAACGCAATCAGCCCCAGCATTTT,CASSLGYRERNQPQHF
TRBD2,TRBV9,TRBJ2-1,.,TGTGCCAGCAGCGCCCGACTAGCGGGGTACAATGAGCAGTTCTTC,CASSARLAGYNEQFF
TRBD2,TRBV29-1,TRBJ2-1,.,TGCAGCGTTAAGACTAGCGGGGGCAATGAGCAGTTCTTC,CSVKTSGGNEQFF
.,TRBV30,TRBJ1-1,.,TGTGCCTGGAGTGGGCTTATGAACACTGAAGCTTTCTTT,CAWSGLMNTEAFF
.,TRBV6-2/TRBV6-3,TRBJ1-1,.,TGTGCCAGCAGTTATTTGCGGTCTTGGACTGAAGCTTTCTTT,CASSYLRSWTEAFF
.,TRBV3-1/TRBV3-2,TRBJ1-5,.,TGTGCCAGCAGCCCAGCAGGGACGGGAGGCAATCAGCCCCAGCATTTT,CASSPAGTGGNQPQHF
.,TRBV13,TRBJ1-2,.,TGTGCCAGCAGCTTAGGCAACATGGAGGGAGGCTACACCTTC,CASSLGNMEGGYTF
.,TRBV6-2/TRBV6-3,TRBJ1-1,.,TGTGCCAGCAGTTACTCGAACTCGGGGGTGGGAGCTTTCTTT,CASSYSNSGVGAFF
TRBD1,TRBV29-1,TRBJ1-6,.,TGCAGCGTGTCGGGGACAGGGGGAAATAATTCACCCCTCCACTTT,CSVSGTGGNNSPLHF
TRBD1,TRBV19,TRBJ2-7,few,TGTGCCAGTAGTATGGGACAGGGCGCGGGATACGAGCAGTACTTC,CASSMGQGAGYEQYF
TRBD1,TRBV6-5,TRBJ2-1,.,TGTGCCAGCATCGACAGGGGAGCCTACAATGAGCAGTTCTTC,CASIDRGAYNEQFF
.,TRBV5-1,TRBJ2-7,.,TGCGCCAGCAGCTTGTATACAGGGACCTACGAGCAGTACTTC,CASSLYTGTYEQYF
.,TRBV7-9,TRBJ1-1,.,TGTGCCAGCAGCCTAAGGGTCGCGGGCACTGAAGCTTTCTTT,CASSLRVAGTEAFF
TRBD1,TRBV28,TRBJ2-7,.,TGTGCCAGCAGTCACCCCCAGGGGGATTGGGAGCAGTACTTC,CASSHPQGDWEQYF
TRBD2,TRBV20-1,TRBJ2-4,.,TGCAGTGCTAGTCACCTTAGCGGGAGGGAGATAAACATTCAGTACTTC,CSASHLSGREINIQYF
TRBD2,TRBV2,TRBJ2-1,.,TGTGCCAGACAAAGACTAGCGGGAGGCCATGAGCAGTTCTTC,CARQRLAGGHEQFF
TRBD1,TRBV10-3,TRBJ1-5,.,TGTGCCATCAGTCCCTCACAGGGGAATCAGCCCCAGCATTTT,CAISPSQGNQPQHF
.,TRBV5-1,TRBJ2-7,.,TGCGCCAGCAGCTTAGAGACTATGACCGACGAGCAGTACTTC,CASSLETMTDEQYF
.,TRBV6-5,TRBJ1-2,.,TGTGCCAGCAGTTTACAGAGTTCCTATGGCTACACCTTC,CASSLQSSYGYTF
.,TRBV18,TRBJ2-1,.,TGTGCCAGCTCACCACCCTCCCGCTACAATGAGCAGTTCTTC,CASSPPSRYNEQFF
TRBD2,TRBV6-2/TRBV6-3,TRBJ2-5,.,TGTGCCAGCAGTTACTATGGGCTAGCGGGAGTTCAAGAGACCCAGTACTTC,CASSYYGLAGVQETQYF
TRBD2,TRBV5-1,TRBJ2-1,.,TGCGCCAGCTCCATAGCGGGGGTAAATGAGCAGTTCTTC,CASSIAGVNEQFF
.,TRBV28,TRBJ1-1,.,TGTGCCAGCAGAACTATCGGACAGTTCTTAGGAGCTGAAGCTTTCTTT,CASRTIGQFLGAEAFF
.,TRBV19,TRBJ2-2,.,TGTGCCAGTAGTATTCAGATCGGGGAGCTGTTTTTT,CASSIQIGELFF
.,TRBV28,TRBJ1-1,.,TGTGCCAGCAGTTTCGGGAACACTGAAGCTTTCTTT,CASSFGNTEAFF
.,TRBV28,TRBJ1-2,.,TGTGCCAGCAGTTTTGGCGGGTTACCCTATGGCTACACCTTC,CASSFGGLPYGYTF
.,TRBV19,TRBJ2-3,few,TGTGCCAGTAATTTAGGCGGGGGCTGGAGCACAGATACGCAGTATTTT,CASNLGGGWSTDTQYF
TRBD1,TRBV5-1,TRBJ2-1,.,TGCGCCAGCAGCCCGGGACAGGTCCCCTACAATGAGCAGTTCTTC,CASSPGQVPYNEQFF
.,TRBV6-5,TRBJ2-7,.,TGTGCCAGCAGTTACTCGCTGAGCTACGAGCAGTACTTC,CASSYSLSYEQYF
.,TRBV4-1,TRBJ2-5,.,TGCGCCAGCAGCCAAGCTCTAGCGGAGACCCAGTACTTC,CASSQALAETQYF
TRBD1,TRBV29-1,TRBJ1-4,once,TGCAGCGTCAGGGGGACACCTAATGAAAAACTGTTTTTT,CSVRGTPNEKLFF
TRBD1,TRBV27,TRBJ1-1,.,TGTGCCAGCGCCTGGACAGGGGTGAACACTGAAGCTTTCTTT,CASAWTGVNTEAFF
.,TRBV28,TRBJ1-1,.,TGTGCCAGCAGTTTAAGGGGGGGGACTGAAGCTTTCTTT,CASSLRGGTEAFF
TRBD1,TRBV11-2,TRBJ1-2,.,TGTGCCAGCAGCTTACCGCCAGGGGGCAACTATGGCTACACCTTC,CASSLPPGGNYGYTF
.,TRBV27,TRBJ1-2,.,TGTGCCAGCAGTTTAACTTCCAACTATGGCTACACCTTC,CASSLTSNYGYTF
.,TRBV5-8,TRBJ2-1,.,TGTGCCAGCAGCTTGGGACAGAGCTCCTACAATGAGCAGTTCTTC,CASSLGQSSYNEQFF
.,TRBV21-1,TRBJ2-7,.,TGTGCCAGCAGCATACGCCGGGGACAGACCTACTACGAGCAGTACTTC,CASSIRRGQTYYEQYF
TRBD1,TRBV7-2,TRBJ1-5,.,TGTGCCAGCAGTTCCGGACAGGGGGCGAATCAGCCCCAGCATTTT,CASSSGQGANQPQHF
TRBD1,TRBV19,TRBJ1-1,.,TGTGCCAGTCAGGCGACAGGACAGGGTCTCACTGAAGCTTTCTTT,CASQATGQGLTEAFF
.,TRBV28,TRBJ2-2,.,TGTGCCAGCACCGAAAATTCCCGGGGTAACACCGGGGAGCTGTTTTTT,CASTENSRGNTGELFF
TRBD1,TRBV2,TRBJ1-5,.,TGTGCCAGCAGTGGGACAGGGGTTGCTCAGCCCCAGCATTTT,CASSGTGVAQPQHF
.,TRBV4-2,TRBJ2-7,.,TGTGCCAGCAGCCAAGCAACAGGGCCACGAACGAGGCAGTACTTC,CASSQATGPRTRQYF
TRBD1,TRBV19,TRBJ1-1,.,TGTGCCAGTAGTATAGTAGGAGGGACAGGGGAACCGAACACTGAAGCTTTCTTT,CASSIVGGTGEPNTEAFF
.,TRBV3-1/TRBV3-2,TRBJ1-1,.,TGTGCCAGCAGCCAAGCTCTAGTGAACACTGAAGCTTTCTTT,CASSQALVNTEAFF
TRBD2,TRBV13,TRBJ2-3,once,TGTGCCAGCAGCTTCGGGGCGGGGGGGCCGGTCACAGATACGCAGTATTTT,CASSFGAGGPVTDTQYF
.,TRBV7-6,TRBJ1-1,.,TGTGCCAGCAGCTTAGAGGGGGTTCACACTGAAGCTTTCTTT,CASSLEGVHTEAFF
.,TRBV27,TRBJ1-2,.,TGTGCCAGCAGTCCTCTAGGGATGGAGGGGCTAAACTATGGCTACACCTTC,CASSPLGMEGLNYGYTF
.,TRBV7-2,TRBJ2-1,.,TGTGCCAGCAGCTTAGTCCTAGGGAGCTACAATGAGCAGTTCTTC,CASSLVLGSYNEQFF